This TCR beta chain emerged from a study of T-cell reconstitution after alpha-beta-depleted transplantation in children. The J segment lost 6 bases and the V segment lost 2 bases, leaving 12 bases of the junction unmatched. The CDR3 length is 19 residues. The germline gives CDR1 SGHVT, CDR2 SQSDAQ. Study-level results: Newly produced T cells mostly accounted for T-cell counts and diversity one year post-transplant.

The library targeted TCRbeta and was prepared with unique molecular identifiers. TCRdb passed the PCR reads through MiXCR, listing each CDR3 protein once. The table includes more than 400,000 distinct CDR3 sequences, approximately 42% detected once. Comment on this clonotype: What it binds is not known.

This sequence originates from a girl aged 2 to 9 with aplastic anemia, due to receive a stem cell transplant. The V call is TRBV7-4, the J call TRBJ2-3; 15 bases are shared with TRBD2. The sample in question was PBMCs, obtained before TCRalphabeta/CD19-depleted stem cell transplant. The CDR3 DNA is TGTGCCAGCAGCTTAAGGACTAGCGGGGGGGCGATGCCTTCTGATACGCAGTATTTT. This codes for CASSLRTSGGAMPSDTQYF.